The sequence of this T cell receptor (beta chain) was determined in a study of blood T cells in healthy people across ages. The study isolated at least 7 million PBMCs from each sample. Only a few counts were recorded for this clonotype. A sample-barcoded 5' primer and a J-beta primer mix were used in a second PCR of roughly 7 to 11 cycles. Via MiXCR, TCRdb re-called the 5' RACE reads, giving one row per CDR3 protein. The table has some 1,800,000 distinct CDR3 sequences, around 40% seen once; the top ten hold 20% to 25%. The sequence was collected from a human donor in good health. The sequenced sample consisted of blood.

The CDR3: CASSKEGGYEQYF. The CDR3 nucleotides are TGTGCCAGCAGCAAAGAGGGTGGCTACGAGCAGTACTTC. The chain recombines TRBV21-1 with TRBJ2-7. TRBV21-1 is annotated as a pseudogene. The CDR3 is made up of 13 amino acids.